Listed here is a single T cell receptor (beta chain). This clone has just a few counts. This clone's antigen is unknown. Per-base quality was not reported, and no clone a single base away is much larger than it. The library relied on the immunoSEQ multiplex PCR assay. Sourced from immuneACCESS, this table was stored by TCRdb with only in-frame sequences that have V and J called. A share of the clones is absent; for the studies checked, an unresolved V gene accounts for under half, and the remainder has no known explanation. The sample data list tens of thousands of clones, and around 32% of these were observed just once. The ten top clones hold around 2.9% of the sample. This specimen comes from a study of tumour-infiltrating T cells in Burkitt lymphoma (TCRdb year 2020). Some background on the complete study: The Burkitt lymphoma cohort comprised about 82 patients and spanned all epidemiological subtypes of the disease. TCR repertoire data were correlated with clinical outcome; productive clonality predicted overall and progression-free survival, independent of established prognosticators including age at diagnosis. The full study reports these points: Several public clonotypes were found to be shared across numerous Burkitt lymphoma patients, which suggests a shared tumour neoantigen selection that is absent from diffuse large B-cell lymphoma.

The sample taken for sequencing was tumor tissue. The TCR was taken from a human donor with Burkitt lymphoma.

The CDR3 in this case is CASSHNLGGRETQYF. The DNA is as follows: TGCGCCAGCAGCCACAACCTGGGCGGGAGAGAGACCCAGTACTTC. The sequence joins TRBV4-3 to TRBJ2-5, and TRBD2 aligns with 7 junction nucleotides. From the germline V gene, CDR1 is LGHNA and CDR2 is YSLEER. From V the trimming removes 3 bases and from J it removes 4 bases, while the gene matches leave 8 bases of the junction unaccounted for. From the cysteine up to the phenylalanine, the CDR3 has a length of 15 residues. Here the CDR3 DNA is all that survives: 45 bases in frame from base 1.